This T cell receptor beta chain was recovered during a study of control samples from healthy donors and cancer patients. Assay used: immunoSEQ multiplex PCR; TCRdb lists only in-frame clones, some missing. The repertoire holds roughly 170,000 clones, with roughly 94% as singletons. Looked up from germline, CDR1 is SGDLS and CDR2 is YYNGEE. The length of the CDR3 is 15 residues. V lost 3 bases to trimming and J lost 11 bases; unmatched junction nucleotides: 15. Sequencing was done on a sample of blood. The chain recombines TRBV9 with TRBJ2-3, with TRBD2 identical over 7 bases. This clonotype originated in a woman younger than 35 in good health. CDR3 region: CASSGRPLGLDWQYF. In DNA, the CDR3 is TGTGCCAGCAGCGGACGTCCTCTCGGACTAGATTGGCAGTATTTT.